The 25 T cell receptor beta chains reported below all come from one sample, sequenced in a study of T cells in Graves' hyperthyroidism and ophthalmopathy. TCR beta CDR3 regions were amplified from RNA transcripts. A first-round RT-PCR of the TCR CDR3 used the HTBI primer set. Using its own MiXCR run on the multiplex PCR reads, TCRdb lists one record per CDR3 protein. The table has 750,000 to 950,000 distinct CDR3 sequences, roughly 40% seen once. The sequencing input was blood. The receptors come from a man younger than 35 with Graves' hyperthyroidism.

The J gene is TRBJ1-5, the V gene TRBV7-2; D is undetermined. Germline CDR1 reads SGHTA; CDR2 reads FQGNSA. This CDR3 has 15 amino acids. V was pared by 5 bases and J by 0 bases, with 11 bases between. CDR3 sequence reads: CASSPHQASNQPQHF. DNA of the CDR3: TGTGCCAGCAGCCCTCACCAGGCTAGCAATCAGCCCCAGCATTTT.

This clonotype turned up a few times. The rearrangement joins TRBV18 to TRBJ2-7; D gene uncertain. Trimming pared 1 base from V and 0 bases from J, leaving 7 bases between. The CDR3 loop spans 14 amino acids. Per germline, CDR1 KGHSH and CDR2 LQKENI. The CDR3 sequence: CASSPLEDSYEQYF. As DNA, the CDR3 is TGTGCCAGCTCACCACTCGAGGACTCCTACGAGCAGTACTTC.

V is TRBV7-3 and J is TRBJ1-3; D is perhaps TRBD1 (6 bases). This CDR3 region has 15 residues. Germline V gene data show CDR1 as SGHTA and CDR2 as FQGTGA. V was cut by 6 bases and J by 0 bases, with 12 bases left in between. CDR3 amino acids: CASSRQVPSGNTIYF. CDR3 sequence (DNA): TGTGCCAGCAGTAGACAGGTGCCCTCTGGAAACACCATATATTTT.

This clonotype has only a few counts. The genes are TRBV7-8 and TRBJ1-5; a weak D match, TRBD1 (5 bases). With 5 bases removed from V and 7 bases from J, the gap between germline ends came to 18 bases. Germline V gene sequence: CDR1 SGHVS, CDR2 FQNEAQ. The CDR3 has 15 amino acids. The CDR3 coding sequence is TGTGCCAGCAGCCCCGGGACCCCGGGAGGGCAGCCCCAGCATTTT. Encoded protein: CASSPGTPGGQPQHF.

This clonotype was detected many times. This rearrangement joins TRBV29-1 to TRBJ2-7; no reliable D call. Deletions cut 5 bases from V and 0 bases from J, with 8 bases between. This CDR3 contains 12 residues. CDR1 is SQVTM, CDR2 ANQGSEA, per germline. CDR3 DNA sequence: TGCAGCGTTTTGGGTCCCTCCTACGAGCAGTACTTC. It translates to CSVLGPSYEQYF.

V gene TRBV2 combines with J gene TRBJ2-5; D could derive from TRBD1 or TRBD2 (5 bases each). CDR1 is SNHLY and CDR2 is FYNNEI in the germline V gene. The CDR3 length is 15 residues. Trimming shortened V by 5 bases and J by 4 bases, and 17 bases separated the two germline ends. In DNA form, the CDR3 reads TGTGCCAGCAGTTTGGGAGCAGGGTATTCAGAGACCCAGTACTTC. It codes for CASSLGAGYSETQYF. Together with reference TRBV2 and TRBJ2-5, the CDR3 gives the full variable domain: EPEVTQTPSHQVTQMGQEVILRCVPISNHLYFYWYRQILGQKVEFLVSFYNNEISEKSEIFDDQFSVERPDGSNFTLKIRSTKLEDSAMYFCASSLGAGYSETQYFGPGTRLLVL.

The V and J genes are TRBV29-1 and TRBJ2-3, with 8 bases that match TRBD2. After removal of 4 bases from V and 2 bases from J, the junction contained 8 bases not matched to a gene. The CDR3 totals 15 residues. CDR1 and CDR2 (germline): SQVTM, ANQGSEA. CDR3 bases: TGCAGCGTTGGTAATAGCGGGGACCCCACAGATACGCAGTATTTT. Its protein is CSVGNSGDPTDTQYF.

The sample holds a few counts of this clonotype. The CDR3 here is CASSLDPSGGSKRNGYTF. DNA for the CDR3: TGTGCCAGCAGCTTGGACCCCTCGGGAGGGTCGAAGAGGAATGGCTACACCTTC. V usage is TRBV7-9 and J usage is TRBJ1-2; D remains unclear. The germline V and J ends were trimmed by 3 bases and 6 bases, with 26 bases remaining between them. CDR1 SEHNR and CDR2 FQNEAQ come from the germline V gene (reference sequence). The CDR3 contains 18 residues.

Of note for this clonotype: A much larger clone lies a single base off, so this may be a read error. The V call is TRBV7-2, the J call TRBJ2-5; D not resolved. CDR1 and CDR2 (germline): SGHTA, FQGNSA. The CDR3 totals 14 residues. The CDR3 here is CASSLWAYQETQCF. The CDR3 DNA follows: TGTGCCAGCAGCTTATGGGCGTACCAAGAGACCCAGTGCTTC.

V gene TRBV5-1 combines with J gene TRBJ1-6, with D hard to call. Germline loops: CDR1 SGHRS, CDR2 YFSETQ. Trimming left V 0 bases short and J 10 bases short, with 11 bases between. The CDR3 extends over 14 amino acids. The CDR3 reads CASSLAETGSPLHF. The CDR3 region has the DNA TGCGCCAGCAGCTTGGCAGAGACGGGATCACCCCTCCACTTT.

This clonotype appeared a few times. The chain combines TRBV20-1 with TRBJ1-1, with D perhaps TRBD1 (6 bases). The CDR3 extends over 14 amino acids. Germline V gene lookup returns CDR1 DFQATT and CDR2 SNEGSKA (reference sequence). The V and J ends lost 0 bases and 1 base respectively, with 9 bases between them. The DNA of the CDR3 is TGCAGTGCTAGAGATTCAGGGGCGAACACTGAAGCTTTCTTT. It specifies CSARDSGANTEAFF.

The chain carries TRBV11-2 and TRBJ2-5; 9 bases agree with TRBD2. The CDR3 has 15 residues. Losses at the gene ends were 2 bases for V and 5 bases for J; bases not matched to a gene: 6. Germline lookup yields CDR1 SGHAT and CDR2 FQNNGV. CDR3 nucleotides: TGTGCCAGCAGCTTATTTAGCGGGGGCGGGGAGACCCAGTACTTC. Translated: CASSLFSGGGETQYF. The variable domain in full, with the rest retrieved from reference TRBV11-2 and TRBJ2-5, is EAGVAQSPRYKIIEKRQSVAFWCNPISGHATLYWYQQILGQGPKLLIQFQNNGVVDDSQLPKDRFSAERLKGVDSTLKIQPAKLEDSAVYLCASSLFSGGGETQYFGPGTRLLVL.

This clonotype was recorded at least ten times. The V call is TRBV9, the J call TRBJ2-5, with D unresolved. Germline CDR1 SGDLS, CDR2 YYNGEE. V dropped 2 bases and J dropped 3 bases, with 11 bases sitting between them. The CDR3 has 14 amino acids. CDR3 coding DNA: TGTGCCAGCAGCGTCACCGGCCGGGAAGAGACCCAGTACTTC. Amino acids: CASSVTGREETQYF. Supplemented by reference TRBV9 and TRBJ2-5, the full variable domain reads DSGVTQTPKHLITATGQRVTLRCSPRSGDLSVYWYQQSLDQGLQFLIQYYNGEERAKGNILERFSAQQFPDLHSELNLSSLELGDSALYFCASSVTGREETQYFGPGTRLLVL.

About this clonotype itself: The CDR3 end shows no conserved phenylalanine or tryptophan, and so a read error is likely. The DNA is left out, because the CDR3 cannot be placed on it with certainty; the CDR3 is given as TCRdb lists it. V and J are TRBV10-3 and TRBJ2-6; the tabulated D call, TRBD1, remains unverified against the DNA. Per the germline V gene, CDR1 is ENHRY and CDR2 is SYGVKD. Counting both end residues, the CDR3 totals 11 amino acids. This CDR3 reads CAISEEQGHNT.

V usage is TRBV7-2 and J usage is TRBJ2-7, with 7 nucleotides matching TRBD2. Germline-derived CDR1 and CDR2 are SGHTA and FQGNSA. With V trimmed by 2 bases and J by 0 bases, 10 bases remained unmatched. This CDR3 region has 17 residues. The DNA for the CDR3 is TGTGCCAGCAGCTTAAAAGGGGTTAGCGGGTTCTCCTACGAGCAGTACTTC. Protein: CASSLKGVSGFSYEQYF. Drawing the rest from reference TRBV7-2 and TRBJ2-7, the complete variable domain is GAGVSQSPSNKVTEKGKDVELRCDPISGHTALYWYRQSLGQGLEFLIYFQGNSAPDKSGLPSDRFSAERTGGSVSTLTIQRTQQEDSAVYLCASSLKGVSGFSYEQYFGPGTRLTVT.

This clonotype showed up many times. This rearrangement joins TRBV2 to TRBJ1-2, with D perhaps matching TRBD1 (5 bases). The V gene's germline CDR1 is SNHLY and CDR2 FYNNEI. V was trimmed by 6 bases and J by 8 bases, leaving 16 bases between them. This CDR3 region has 13 residues. CDR3 in DNA: TGTGCCAGCAGGATCTCGGGGGAGGGAGGCTACACCTTC. Translated, it gives CASRISGEGGYTF.

The CDR3 reads CASSYRPLYEQYF. The CDR3 nucleotides read TGTGCCAGCAGTTACAGACCTCTCTACGAGCAGTACTTC. The chain links TRBV7-9 to TRBJ2-7; no clear D gene. V lost 6 bases and J lost 3, with 12 bases in between. Germline CDR1 is SEHNR and CDR2 is FQNEAQ (reference sequence). The CDR3 consists of 13 residues.

This clonotype was seen more than once but under ten times. The CDR3 DNA reads as TGCAGTGCTGCGATCCCGGGACGGGGAGTCTACGAGCAGTACTTC. Protein product: CSAAIPGRGVYEQYF. V usage is TRBV20-1 and J usage is TRBJ2-7, with D perhaps assigned TRBD1 or TRBD2 (5 bases each). The CDR3 totals 15 residues. Trimming took 5 bases from V and 3 from J, leaving 20 bases between them. Germline V CDR1 and CDR2: DFQATT, SNEGSKA (reference sequence).

In its sample, this clonotype was seen a few times. V gene TRBV6-1 combines with J gene TRBJ1-3, with a weak D call TRBD1 (5 bases). Germline assignment: CDR1 MNHNS and CDR2 SASEGT. CDR3 size: 15 residues. Trimming removed 6 bases from V and 4 bases from J, with 16 bases in between. In DNA form, the CDR3 reads TGTGCCAGCAGAGACCCCGGACAAGCCGGAAACACCATATATTTT. As protein: CASRDPGQAGNTIYF.

The chain links TRBV25-1 to TRBJ1-6; possible D gene TRBD1, 6 bases. V lost 8 bases and J lost 10, with 18 bases in between. Germline CDR1 and CDR2: MGHDK and SYGVNS. The CDR3 is 14 amino acids. The CDR3 coding sequence is TGTGCCAGCTCTCCTGCAGGGGCCCAGTCACCCCTCCACTTT. Translation: CASSPAGAQSPLHF.

This chain joins TRBV6-5 and TRBJ2-5; D call uncertain. The V gene's germline CDR1 is MNHEY and CDR2 SVGAGI. This CDR3 region has 15 residues. V dropped 5 bases and J dropped 2 bases, with 15 bases sitting between them. CDR3 DNA: TGTGCCAGCAGTGATTTACCGCTCCTACAAGAGACCCAGTACTTC. It codes for CASSDLPLLQETQYF.

Only a few counts were recorded for this clonotype. The chain carries TRBV7-9 and TRBJ2-2, with 10 bases aligning to TRBD2. The CDR3 length is 17 residues. Germline CDR1 and CDR2: SEHNR and FQNEAQ (reference sequence). The V segment lost 1 base and the J segment 4 bases; nucleotides outside the gene matches: 6. For the CDR3, the DNA is TGTGCCAGCAGCTTAGTATCCGTAGCGGGAGGCACCGGGGAGCTGTTTTTT. Residues: CASSLVSVAGGTGELFF.

The V gene is TRBV2, the J gene TRBJ1-6; tentatively, D is TRBD1 (5 bases). V was shortened by 7 bases and J by 8 bases, with 12 bases between the two germline ends. Per the germline V gene, CDR1 is SNHLY and CDR2 is FYNNEI. The CDR3 has 13 amino acids. CDR3 coding DNA: TGTGCCAGCACCGACGGGGCCGATTCACCCCTCCACTTT. Its translation: CASTDGADSPLHF.

Comment on this clonotype: Compared with germline, one end of the junction differs, possibly owing to a read error. V usage is TRBV7-2 and J usage is TRBJ2-5, with 10 positions matching TRBD2. CDR1 is SGHTA, CDR2 FQGNSA, per germline. This CDR3 has 15 residues. CDR3 sequence reads: CAGRPSGGLQETQYF. The CDR3 DNA sequence: TGTGCCGGCAGGCCTAGCGGGGGACTCCAAGAGACCCAGTACTTC.

This chain links TRBV9 with TRBJ2-6; a possible D gene is TRBD1 (5 bases). CDR1 SGDLS and CDR2 YYNGEE come from the germline V gene. This CDR3 contains 18 residues. Trimming shortened V by 4 bases and J by 3 bases, and 20 bases separated the two germline ends. The CDR3 coding sequence is TGTGCCAGCAGCCCCCGGACGACAGCCGAGAGTGGGGCCAACGTCCTGACTTTC. Encoded protein: CASSPRTTAESGANVLTF.